This T cell receptor beta chain stems from a study of cytomegalovirus exposure and HLA in healthy donors. Note on this clone: Its target is unknown.

Germline V CDR1 and CDR2: MNHEY, SVGAGI. This CDR3 has 15 residues. With V trimmed by 2 bases and J by 8 bases, 7 bases remained unmatched. Study-wide findings and caveats: The availability of immune exposure information extended only to CMV serostatus. In vitro checks showed that three CMV-associated chains really do target CMV antigens.

Amplification used 60 Vbeta primers and 13 Jbeta primers. The assay was immunoSEQ multiplex PCR, and TCRdb's table has in-frame clones only and misses some. The sample records some 120,000 clones, roughly 68% being singletons. The chain links TRBV6-5 to TRBJ2-1, with 9 bases lining up with TRBD1. This receptor was taken from a woman aged 50 to 60 in good health and CMV-seropositive. The sequenced material came from PBMCs. The CDR3 reads CASSYRTGVRDEQFF. DNA of the CDR3: TGTGCCAGCAGTTACCGGACAGGGGTTAGGGATGAGCAGTTCTTC.